This section outlines one T cell receptor beta chain sequence together with its context. Possible read error: a much larger clone is one base away. Using unique molecular identifiers, the investigators prepared the TCRbeta library. MiXCR was run by TCRdb on the PCR reads, yielding one entry per CDR3 protein. Of approximately 420,000 distinct CDR3 sequences in the sample, roughly 11% were seen once. This sample stems from a study of T-cell reconstitution after alpha-beta-depleted transplantation in children. CDR1 and CDR2 (germline): DFQATT, SNEGSKA (reference sequence). V gave up 3 bases and J gave up 8 bases; unmatched junction bases: 8. This CDR3 has 14 amino acids.

This receptor was taken from a human donor who donated a stem cell graft to a child with acute myeloid leukemia. The material was PBMCs from the stem cell graft donor, obtained from the stem cell graft. The chain uses TRBV20-1 and TRBJ1-4, with TRBD1 matching over 8 bases. CDR3 region: CSARYRDRPEKLFF. CDR3 in DNA: TGCAGTGCTAGGTATAGGGACAGGCCCGAAAAACTGTTTTTT.